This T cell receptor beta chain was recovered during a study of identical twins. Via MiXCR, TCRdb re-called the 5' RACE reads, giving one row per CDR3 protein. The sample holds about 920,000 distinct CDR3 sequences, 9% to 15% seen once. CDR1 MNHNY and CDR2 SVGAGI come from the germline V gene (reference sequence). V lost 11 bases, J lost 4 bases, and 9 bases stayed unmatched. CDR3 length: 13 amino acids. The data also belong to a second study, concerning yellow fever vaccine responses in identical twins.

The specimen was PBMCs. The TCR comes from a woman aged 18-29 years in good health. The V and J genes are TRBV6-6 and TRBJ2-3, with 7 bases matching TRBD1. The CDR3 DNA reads TGTGCCTCCGAGGGGGCTTTCGCAGATACGCAGTATTTT. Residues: CASEGAFADTQYF.